These 3 T cell receptor beta chains came from one sample sequenced in a study of blood T cell repertoires in COVID-19. Data came from immunoSEQ multiplex PCR; TCRdb stores just in-frame clones and leaves some out. The table lists some 260,000 clones, approximately 88% of them singletons. Specimen: peripheral blood. The origin of the receptors is a woman between 65 and 79 years old with COVID-19, enrolled during active disease.

The V call is TRBV30, the J call TRBJ1-1; D is undetermined. This CDR3 contains 13 residues. CDR1 and CDR2 from the germline V gene are GTSNPN and SVGIG (reference sequence). The ends were cut back, 3 bases at V and 1 base at J, with 9 bases in the middle. The CDR3 bases are TGTGCCTGGAGGGTGTTCAGGAACACTGAAGCTTTCTTT. This encodes CAWRVFRNTEAFF.

The DNA of the CDR3 is TGTGCCAGTAGTATGGCCGGAAGCGGGGGGGCCAAAAACATTCAGTACTTC. Translated: CASSMAGSGGAKNIQYF. The gene calls are TRBV19 and TRBJ2-4; 9 bases fit TRBD2. The CDR3 is 17 amino acids. V shed 3 bases and J 1 base; nucleotides not matched to a gene: 7. Germline CDR1 is LNHDA and CDR2 is SQIVND (reference sequence).

The chain combines TRBV28 with TRBJ2-1, with 8 bases matching TRBD2. The V gene end was trimmed by 6 bases and the J gene end by 6 bases; junction bases not matched to a gene: 13. This CDR3 spans 16 amino acids. Germline CDR1 is MDHEN and CDR2 is SYDVKM. The chain's CDR3 is CASSPASAGGLNEQFF. CDR3 DNA sequence: TGTGCCAGCAGCCCCGCCAGCGCGGGAGGACTCAATGAGCAGTTCTTC.